The entry that follows covers one T cell receptor beta chain sequence. Its antigen is undetermined. V dropped 6 bases and J dropped 3; count of bases not matched to a gene: 11. The CDR3 is made up of 16 amino acids. The data derive from a study of response to subunit inactivated influenza vaccine. General observations from the study: The authors put forward the suggestion that each seasonal influenza vaccination may bring in only a limited number of new T cells.

MiXCR was run by TCRdb on the RT-PCR reads, yielding one entry per CDR3 protein. The sample has 800,000 to 1,000,000 distinct CDR3 sequences, 21% seen once. Specimen: PBMCs from blood, collected less than 6 days after vaccination. The clonotype comes from a man between 45 and 60 years old who received an inactivated influenza vaccine. The chain couples TRBV23-1 to TRBJ2-3, with TRBD1 identical over 8 bases. TRBV23-1 is sorted into the ORF group, with uncertain function. The CDR3 bases are TGCGCCAGCAGGCAGGACAGGGAAAGTCTAACAGATACGCAGTATTTT. Its translation: CASRQDRESLTDTQYF.